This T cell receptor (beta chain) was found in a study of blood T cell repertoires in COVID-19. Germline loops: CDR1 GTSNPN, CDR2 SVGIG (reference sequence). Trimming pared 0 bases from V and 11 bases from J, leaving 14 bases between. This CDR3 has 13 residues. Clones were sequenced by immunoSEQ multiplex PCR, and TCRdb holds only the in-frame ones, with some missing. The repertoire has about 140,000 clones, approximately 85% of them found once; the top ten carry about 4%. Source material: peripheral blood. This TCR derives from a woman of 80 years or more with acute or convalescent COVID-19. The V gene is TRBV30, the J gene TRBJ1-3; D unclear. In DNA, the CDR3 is TGTGCCTGGAGTGTAAGCCCGCCGGTAGCCATATATTTT. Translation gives CAWSVSPPVAIYF.